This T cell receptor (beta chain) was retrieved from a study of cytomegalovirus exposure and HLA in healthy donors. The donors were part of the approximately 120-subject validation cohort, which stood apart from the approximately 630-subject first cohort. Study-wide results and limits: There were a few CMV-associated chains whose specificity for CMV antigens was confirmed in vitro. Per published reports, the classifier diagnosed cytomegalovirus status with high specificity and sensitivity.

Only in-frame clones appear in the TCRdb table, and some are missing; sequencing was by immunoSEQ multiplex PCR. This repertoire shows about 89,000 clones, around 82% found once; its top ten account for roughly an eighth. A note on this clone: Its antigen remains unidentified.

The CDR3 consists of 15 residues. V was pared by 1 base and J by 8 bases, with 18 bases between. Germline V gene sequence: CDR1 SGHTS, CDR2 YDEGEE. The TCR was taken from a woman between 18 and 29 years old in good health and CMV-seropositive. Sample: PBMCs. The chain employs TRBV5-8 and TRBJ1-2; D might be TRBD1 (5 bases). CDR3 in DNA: TGTGCCAGCAGCTTGAGAGGGCGGGGGAGTCGGGGCTACACCTTC. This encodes CASSLRGRGSRGYTF.